This T cell receptor (beta chain) stems from a study of cytomegalovirus exposure and HLA in healthy donors. Primers for the PCR totalled 60 Vbeta and 13 Jbeta. Sequencing used immunoSEQ multiplex PCR; TCRdb keeps in-frame clones, though not all of them. This sample has 90,000 to 130,000 clones, with 86% found just once. General observations from the study: Analyzed later, association rates of TCRs varied across HLA loci, with DRB1 most and HLA-C fewest.

CDR1 is SGHDT and CDR2 is YYEEEE in the germline V gene. This CDR3 region has 14 residues. The V gene lost 4 bases and the J gene lost 5 bases, with 13 bases spanning the gap. Note on this clone: Antigen specificity is unknown.

This sequence originates from a middle-aged man in good health and CMV-seronegative. The chain combines TRBV5-6 with TRBJ1-5; D gene unclear. Sequenced: PBMCs. The CDR3: CASSVGQNYQPQHF. CDR3 sequence (DNA): TGTGCCAGCAGCGTTGGGCAGAACTATCAGCCCCAGCATTTT.